This T cell receptor beta chain is drawn from a study of T cell responses to AZD1222 COVID-19 vaccine. Broader study findings: Clonal diversity may have been underestimated, and the donors were mostly white British, with more females than males.

Measured with immunoSEQ multiplex PCR; TCRdb has only the in-frame clones, and not every one. The data show 150,000 or so clones, 92% seen once. Comment on this clone: The antigen remains unidentified.

Germline V lookup: CDR1 MNHEY, CDR2 SVGAGI. V dropped 6 bases and J dropped 7; count of bases not matched to a gene: 3. This CDR3 spans 11 amino acids. The chain uses TRBV6-5 and TRBJ2-7, with 7 bases aligning to TRBD2. The source is an adult in good health. Sequenced here: peripheral blood, sampled on day 0 of AZD1222 vaccination. The CDR3 DNA follows: TGTGCCAGCAGCCCGGGGGGTGAGCAGTACTTC. Translating it yields CASSPGGEQYF.